This is a list of T cell receptor beta chains from one sample in a study of vaccination and CD4 T cells after COVID-19. TCRdb reprocessed the PCR reads via MiXCR and lists one record per CDR3 protein. The data contain 8,000 to 9,000 distinct CDR3 sequences, approximately 70% of them singletons. Antigen specificity for these receptors is unknown. The source material was CD4+ T cells from blood, cultured in vitro. The receptors come from a human donor who had recovered from COVID-19. Both conserved end residues are part of each CDR3. Fields, in order: V gene, clone size, J gene, D gene, CDR3 protein, CDR3 DNA. The D gene is left open where the match is weak. The size field is filled for only some rows; it gives once, few, many or a size class.

TRBV20-1	-	TRBJ1-1	TRBD1	CSASRTGTVVTEAFF	TGCAGTGCCTCCCGTACAGGGACAGTCGTCACTGAAGCTTTCTTT
TRBV11-2	-	TRBJ1-6	-	CASSLGQLKYSPLHF	TGTGCCAGCAGCTTAGGCCAGCTAAAGTACTCACCCCTCCACTTT
TRBV20-1	-	TRBJ1-5	-	CSARAGTKNQPQHF	TGCAGTGCTAGGGCCGGGACAAAGAATCAGCCCCAGCATTTT
TRBV4-1	-	TRBJ2-1	TRBD1	CASSQDRQGFDNEQFF	TGCGCCAGCAGCCAGGACCGACAGGGTTTCGACAATGAGCAGTTCTTC
TRBV6-1	-	TRBJ2-5	TRBD2	CASTSGGLGETQYF	TGTGCCAGCACCAGCGGGGGATTGGGAGAGACCCAGTACTTC
TRBV10-1	-	TRBJ2-3	-	CASSQAGADTQYF	TGCGCCAGCAGCCAAGCAGGGGCAGATACGCAGTATTTT
TRBV14	few	TRBJ2-1	TRBD1	CASSPFTGAGNYNEQFF	TGTGCCAGCAGCCCCTTCACAGGGGCGGGTAACTACAATGAGCAGTTCTTC
TRBV11-2	-	TRBJ1-2	-	CASSLGTNYGYTF	TGTGCCAGCAGCTTAGGAACTAACTATGGCTACACCTTC
TRBV7-9	-	TRBJ2-3	TRBD2	CASSWLIAGGQDTQYF	TGTGCCAGCAGCTGGCTCATAGCGGGAGGGCAAGATACGCAGTATTTT
TRBV19	-	TRBJ1-2	TRBD1	CASSIARDSYNYGYTF	TGTGCCAGTAGTATAGCCCGGGACAGCTATAACTATGGCTACACCTTC
TRBV6-1	few	TRBJ2-1	-	CASSEGRGWGEFF	TGTGCCAGCAGTGAAGGCAGGGGCTGGGGGGAGTTCTTC
TRBV6-1	-	TRBJ2-6	-	CASRVYSGANVLTF	TGTGCCAGCAGGGTCTACTCTGGGGCCAACGTCCTGACTTTC
TRBV6-1	few	TRBJ1-1	-	CASGAGTHTEAFF	TGTGCCAGCGGGGCTGGGACGCACACTGAAGCTTTCTTT
TRBV7-9	-	TRBJ1-2	-	CASTAYGDGYGYTF	TGTGCCAGCACCGCATACGGGGATGGCTATGGCTACACCTTC
TRBV20-1	-	TRBJ2-5	TRBD2	CSAPGGAGGQETQYF	TGCAGTGCCCCCGGGGGAGCGGGGGGGCAAGAGACCCAGTACTTC
TRBV10-3	few	TRBJ2-7	-	CAAGGGQNSNEDEQYF	TGTGCCGCCGGGGGGGGACAGAACTCGAATGAGGACGAGCAGTACTTC
TRBV7-8	-	TRBJ1-1	TRBD1	CASRVQGAYGTEAFF	TGTGCCAGCAGGGTACAGGGGGCGTATGGAACTGAAGCTTTCTTT
TRBV6-1	-	TRBJ1-5	-	CASSDQRGNNQPQHF	TGTGCCAGCAGTGACCAAAGGGGGAACAATCAGCCCCAGCATTTT
TRBV2	-	TRBJ1-3	-	CASRPGDSGNTIYF	TGTGCCAGCAGGCCCGGTGACTCTGGAAACACCATATATTTT
TRBV7-2	few	TRBJ1-2	-	CASTPSGYNYGYTF	TGTGCCAGCACCCCGTCGGGATATAACTATGGCTACACCTTC
TRBV20-1	-	TRBJ2-7	-	CSAREDSYEQYF	TGCAGTGCTAGAGAGGACAGCTACGAGCAGTACTTC
TRBV23-1	-	TRBJ2-3	TRBD2	CASSHTGLAGAWDTQYF	TGCGCCAGCAGTCATACAGGACTAGCGGGAGCGTGGGATACGCAGTATTTT
TRBV30	-	TRBJ1-5	-	CAWSSTGLGQPQHF	TGTGCCTGGAGTTCGACGGGGTTGGGTCAGCCCCAGCATTTT
TRBV14	-	TRBJ1-2	TRBD1	CASSQEWRDRGRRGLGYTF	TGTGCCAGCAGCCAAGAGTGGAGGGACAGGGGGCGCAGGGGTCTCGGCTACACCTTC
TRBV7-8	-	TRBJ2-3	-	CASSLEGRGTDTQYF	TGTGCCAGCAGCTTAGAGGGCAGGGGCACAGATACGCAGTATTTT
TRBV5-4	-	TRBJ1-1	-	CASSLASGVKAFF	TGTGCCAGCAGCTTGGCGTCGGGCGTGAAAGCTTTCTTT
TRBV5-5	-	TRBJ1-2	TRBD1	CASSPTGQGYGYTF	TGTGCCAGCAGTCCGACAGGGCAGGGCTATGGCTACACCTTC
TRBV7-2	-	TRBJ2-7	-	CASSYSTVPYEQYF	TGTGCCAGCAGCTATTCGACAGTCCCCTACGAGCAGTACTTC
TRBV30	-	TRBJ1-5	-	CAWSSGSNQLQHF	TGTGCCTGGAGTTCGGGTAGCAATCAGCTCCAGCATTTT